The text below deals with one T cell receptor beta chain. Some clones are missing from TCRdb's copy, which holds only in-frame ones; the method was immunoSEQ multiplex PCR. The sample contains approximately 70,000 clones, roughly 90% of which appear only once. The record originates from a study of technical replicates of blood from a handful of donors. The TCR originated in a human donor in good health. The specimen was T cells isolated from PBMCs.

The CDR3 is CASSSMTSTADTQYF. CDR3 bases: TGCGCCAGCAGCTCTATGACTAGCACCGCAGATACGCAGTATTTT. V is TRBV5-1 and J is TRBJ2-3; 7 nucleotides line up with TRBD2. Germline CDR1 and CDR2: SGHRS and YFSETQ. The junction had 8 bases not matched to a gene; V was cut back by 3 bases and J by 4 bases. This CDR3 region has 15 residues.